A single sample is the source of the 4 T cell receptor beta chains below, sequenced in a study of radiation and T cells in renal cell carcinoma. Data came from immunoSEQ multiplex PCR; TCRdb stores just in-frame clones and leaves some out. The sample includes around 100,000 clones, 84% seen only once; the top ten take more than 7%. The time point is: blood 4 weeks post-SBRT, at nephrectomy. The treatment was: 15 Gy SBRT to primary tumor, nephrectomy 4 weeks later. The sample consisted of blood, taken from a patient whose treatment included radiotherapy and nephrectomy. All receptors derive from a man aged 55 to 69 with renal cell carcinoma.

This clone showed up just once. The V call is TRBV27, the J call TRBJ2-3, with D tentatively TRBD2 (7 bases). Germline V gene lookup returns CDR1 MNHEY and CDR2 SMNVEV (reference sequence). The CDR3 runs 15 residues. V was shortened by 3 bases and J by 2 bases, with 12 bases between the two germline ends. For the CDR3, the DNA is TGTGCCAGCAGTTTTCAGCGGGACACCACAGATACGCAGTATTTT. This codes for CASSFQRDTTDTQYF.

The rearrangement links TRBV7-9 to TRBJ2-2; TRBD1 aligns across 9 bases. Germline trimming cut 5 bases from V and 0 bases from J; bases unmatched to any gene: 7. This CDR3 has 17 amino acids. Germline V gene lookup returns CDR1 SEHNR and CDR2 FQNEAQ (reference sequence). CDR3 loop: CASSLDGQGPNTGELFF. The CDR3 DNA is TGTGCCAGCAGCCTCGACGGACAGGGGCCGAACACCGGGGAGCTGTTTTTT.

This rearrangement joins TRBV13 to TRBJ2-1; the match to TRBD2 covers 9 bases. The CDR3 contains 14 residues. Trimming at V came to 6 bases and at J to 15 bases, leaving 15 bases not matched to a gene. Per germline, CDR1 PRHDT and CDR2 FYEKMQ (reference sequence). The CDR3 protein is CASSIRGLAARAFF. DNA of the CDR3: TGTGCCAGCAGTATTCGGGGACTAGCCGCCCGGGCGTTCTTC.

The genes are TRBV18 and TRBJ1-1; 8 bases are shared with TRBD1. Trimming took 2 bases from V and 1 from J; bases not matched to a gene: 9. This CDR3 contains 17 residues. The V gene's germline CDR1 is KGHSH and CDR2 LQKENI. The DNA for the CDR3 is TGTGCCAGCTCACCAAATAGTCAGGGGGCTCCGAACACTGAAGCTTTCTTT. This encodes CASSPNSQGAPNTEAFF.